Following are 22 T cell receptor beta chains from one sample sequenced in a study of T cell changes during pregnancy in multiple sclerosis. Assay: immunoSEQ multiplex PCR; the TCRdb copy retains only in-frame clones and omits some. The sample lists tens of thousands of clones, more than 90% occurring once. The source material was peripheral blood, sampled in the first trimester of pregnancy. The receptor source for this set is a female donor with multiple sclerosis, enrolled in a pregnancy study.

The chain has TRBV19 and TRBJ2-7; 7 positions agree with TRBD2. This CDR3 has 13 residues. V shed 3 bases and J 2 bases; nucleotides not matched to a gene: 1. The germline V gene encodes CDR1 LNHDA and CDR2 SQIVND (reference sequence). The CDR3 nucleotides are TGTGCCAGTAGTATCGGACTAGCCTACGAGCAGTACTTC. This codes for CASSIGLAYEQYF.

This rearrangement joins TRBV5-1 to TRBJ2-5; 7 nucleotides line up with TRBD1. The end of the DNA aligns better with TRBJ2-7, so the J call may be wrong. This CDR3 is 16 amino acids long. Germline V lookup: CDR1 SGHRS, CDR2 YFSETQ. This CDR3 reads CASSLEAGGKGYEQYF. The CDR3 DNA is TGCGCCAGCAGCTTGGAGGCAGGGGGTAAGGGCTACGAGCAGTACTTC.

The rearrangement links TRBV18 to TRBJ2-5; 7 bases map to TRBD1. V lost 3 bases to trimming and J lost 2 bases; unmatched junction nucleotides: 6. CDR1 is KGHSH and CDR2 is LQKENI in the germline V gene. CDR3 size: 15 residues. CDR3 sequence (DNA): TGTGCCAGCTCACCTCGTCAGGGGGAACAAGAGACCCAGTACTTC. As protein: CASSPRQGEQETQYF.

This chain links TRBV28 with TRBJ2-5; TRBD2 matches at 13 bases. V dropped 4 bases and J dropped 5; count of bases not matched to a gene: 4. Germline V gene data show CDR1 as MDHEN and CDR2 as SYDVKM. The CDR3 runs to 15 residues. In nucleotides, the CDR3 is TGTGCCAGCAGTTCAGGGACTAGCGGGATTGAGACCCAGTACTTC. Translation: CASSSGTSGIETQYF.

In nucleotides, the CDR3 is TGTGCCAGCAGTTACTTCGGGACAGGGGATCAGCCCCAGCATTTT. Encoded protein: CASSYFGTGDQPQHF. The rearrangement uses TRBV6-6 and TRBJ1-5; 10 bases map to TRBD1. Germline V gene data show CDR1 as MNHNY and CDR2 as SVGAGI (reference sequence). The CDR3 has 15 amino acids. V shed 1 base, J shed 5 bases, and the junction held 2 bases outside the gene matches.

The rearrangement uses TRBV7-9 and TRBJ2-1, with TRBD1 matching 8 bases. The trim removed 1 base at V and 9 bases at J, leaving 8 bases unmatched. Germline CDR1 is SEHNR and CDR2 is FQNEAQ (reference sequence). The CDR3 totals 15 residues. The CDR3 protein is CASSLEGQGAGEQFF. The CDR3 DNA reads TGTGCCAGCAGCTTAGAAGGCCAGGGGGCTGGTGAGCAGTTCTTC.

This chain links TRBV2 with TRBJ2-2; 8 bases are a match to TRBD1. The CDR3 contains 15 residues. Germline loops: CDR1 SNHLY, CDR2 FYNNEI. V gave up 6 bases and J gave up 1 base; unmatched junction bases: 4. CDR3 in DNA: TGTGCCAGCAGGCCCGGGACAGGGAACACCGGGGAGCTGTTTTTT. Amino acid sequence: CASRPGTGNTGELFF.

As DNA, the CDR3 is TGTGCCAGCAGGGTGGGGGGGGACACTGAAGCTTTCTTT. Protein sequence: CASRVGGDTEAFF. This rearrangement joins TRBV25-1 to TRBJ1-1; D possibly corresponds to TRBD1 (5 bases). This CDR3 is 13 amino acids long. In germline, CDR1 is MGHDK, CDR2 SYGVNS. Trimming left V 6 bases short and J 3 bases short, with 11 bases between.

The chain employs TRBV30 and TRBJ2-1, with TRBD2 matching over 7 bases. The CDR3 contains 12 residues. CDR1 and CDR2 (germline): GTSNPN, SVGIG (reference sequence). V lost 4 bases to trimming and J lost 7 bases; unmatched junction nucleotides: 4. CDR3 amino acids: CAWTGGGNEQFF. Here the CDR3 DNA reads TGTGCCTGGACCGGGGGAGGGAATGAGCAGTTCTTC.

The V gene is TRBV9, the J gene TRBJ2-3, with D perhaps TRBD2 (5 bases). Germline V CDR1 and CDR2: SGDLS, YYNGEE. Trimming cost V 0 bases and J 6 bases, with 11 bases left between them. The CDR3 runs 14 residues. The DNA for the CDR3 is TGTGCCAGCAGCGTAGAGGCTAGCAGGGATACGCAGTATTTT. This sequence encodes CASSVEASRDTQYF.

V and J are TRBV28 and TRBJ2-3; D is unclear. The germline V gene has CDR1 MDHEN and CDR2 SYDVKM. Trimming pared 5 bases from V and 5 bases from J, leaving 11 bases between. This CDR3 has 13 amino acids. The chain's CDR3 is CASSPTVLDTQYF. DNA for the CDR3: TGTGCCAGCAGTCCCACAGTCCTAGATACGCAGTATTTT.

The CDR3 DNA reads as TGTGCCAGCAGCCAAGGACTAGCACTTCAGCAGTTCTTC. Protein sequence: CASSQGLALQQFF. The rearrangement joins TRBV14 to TRBJ2-1; 7 bases are shared with TRBD2. This CDR3 is 13 amino acids long. Per the germline V gene, CDR1 is SGHDN and CDR2 is FVKESK. V lost 1 base to trimming and J lost 11 bases; unmatched junction nucleotides: 5.

This clone was detected only once. The rearrangement joins TRBV7-3 to TRBJ2-7, with 8 bases matching TRBD1. This CDR3 has 15 amino acids. Germline lookup yields CDR1 SGHTA and CDR2 FQGTGA. The junction had 6 bases not matched to a gene; V was cut back by 1 base and J by 4 bases. CDR3 DNA: TGTGCCAGCAGCTTAAGCGGGACAGGATTATACGAGCAGTACTTC. Translation: CASSLSGTGLYEQYF.

J is TRBJ2-1 and V is TRBV2; 7 nucleotides match TRBD1. With 6 bases clipped from V and 9 bases from J, the junction kept 11 bases outside the gene matches. The CDR3 covers 14 residues. Germline loops: CDR1 SNHLY, CDR2 FYNNEI. The CDR3 DNA is TGTGCCAGCAGGGAGACAACAGGGGCGGGTGAGCAGTTCTTC. This gives the protein CASRETTGAGEQFF.

V usage is TRBV5-1 and J usage is TRBJ2-5; 14 bases are shared with TRBD2. This CDR3 is 17 amino acids long. Germline assignment: CDR1 SGHRS and CDR2 YFSETQ. J gave up 5 bases and V 4 bases, and 10 bases lay outside the gene matches. The CDR3 bases are TGCGCCAGCAGCGGACCGGGACTAGCGGGAGAGGCGGAGACCCAGTACTTC. This sequence encodes CASSGPGLAGEAETQYF.

The chain combines TRBV6-6 with TRBJ2-3; 8 bases align to TRBD2. V was pared by 7 bases and J by 4 bases, with 10 bases of the junction left unmatched. This CDR3 comprises 15 residues. CDR1 and CDR2 (germline): MNHNY, SVGAGI (reference sequence). The CDR3 bases are TGTGCCAGCACCGGAAGAGCGGGAGTAGCAGATACGCAGTATTTT. The encoded protein is CASTGRAGVADTQYF.

This clone was seen a handful of times. The rearrangement links TRBV5-1 to TRBJ1-2; no firm D call. Trimming took 3 bases from V and 2 from J, leaving 8 bases between them. The CDR3 runs to 13 residues. Germline CDR1 reads SGHRS; CDR2 reads YFSETQ. CDR3 loop: CASSSEPNYGYTF. DNA of the CDR3: TGCGCCAGCAGCTCAGAACCAAACTATGGCTACACCTTC.

The V gene is TRBV19, the J gene TRBJ2-3; TRBD1 aligns across 10 bases. Unmatched junction bases numbered 16, after V lost 9 bases and J lost 1 base. From germline, CDR1 is LNHDA and CDR2 SQIVND (reference sequence). The length of the CDR3 is 18 residues. This CDR3 is CASRPTAGQGWGTDTQYF. In nucleotides, the CDR3 is TGTGCCAGCAGACCTACAGCGGGACAGGGGTGGGGCACAGATACGCAGTATTTT. Drawing the rest from reference TRBV19 and TRBJ2-3, the complete variable domain is DGGITQSPKYLFRKEGQNVTLSCEQNLNHDAMYWYRQDPGQGLRLIYYSQIVNDFQKGDIAEGYSVSREKKESFPLTVTSAQKNPTAFYLCASRPTAGQGWGTDTQYFGPGTRLTVL.

The rearrangement links TRBV28 to TRBJ2-1, with D unclear. The CDR3 loop spans 17 amino acids. Per the germline V gene, CDR1 is MDHEN and CDR2 is SYDVKM. The ends were cut back, 1 base at V and 0 bases at J, with 13 bases in the middle. The CDR3 DNA is TGTGCCAGCAGTTTATCTGGCCTCCCTAGCTCCTACAATGAGCAGTTCTTC. Translation gives CASSLSGLPSSYNEQFF.

This chain connects TRBV10-3 to TRBJ2-2; 14 bases map to TRBD2. The ends lost 10 bases at V and 7 bases at J; junction bases unmatched: 11. Germline lookup yields CDR1 ENHRY and CDR2 SYGVKD. This CDR3 has 16 residues. CDR3 amino acids: CATKGLAGDLVGELFF. The CDR3 nucleotides read TGTGCCACCAAGGGACTAGCGGGAGATCTTGTCGGGGAGCTGTTTTTT.

The chain couples TRBV7-2 to TRBJ2-5; TRBD2 agrees at 12 bases. The CDR3 length is 16 residues. From germline, CDR1 is SGHTA and CDR2 FQGNSA. Trimming took 4 bases from V and 1 from J; bases not matched to a gene: 4. CDR3 sequence reads: CASSSGLAGFQETQYF. The CDR3, as DNA: TGTGCCAGCAGCTCTGGACTAGCGGGGTTCCAAGAGACCCAGTACTTC. Variable domain in full (rest from reference TRBV7-2 and TRBJ2-5): GAGVSQSPSNKVTEKGKDVELRCDPISGHTALYWYRQSLGQGLEFLIYFQGNSAPDKSGLPSDRFSAERTGGSVSTLTIQRTQQEDSAVYLCASSSGLAGFQETQYFGPGTRLLVL.

V gene TRBV4-1 combines with J gene TRBJ2-4, with TRBD2 as a possible D gene (6 bases). V lost 0 bases to trimming and J lost 6 bases, with 18 bases between them. The length of the CDR3 is 17 residues. Per germline, CDR1 MGHRA and CDR2 YSYEKL. This CDR3 reads CASSQDVRTGDRNIQYF. CDR3 in DNA: TGCGCCAGCAGCCAAGATGTTAGGACGGGAGATAGAAACATTCAGTACTTC.